The 25 T cell receptor beta chains reported below all come from one sample, sequenced in a study of cytomegalovirus exposure and HLA in healthy donors. A multiplex PCR was run with 60 Vbeta primers and 13 Jbeta primers. The table came from immunoSEQ multiplex PCR; TCRdb's copy has only in-frame clones and leaves some out. The sample carries 150,000 to 200,000 clones, more than 70% recorded once. Sequencing was performed on PBMCs. These receptors were collected from a man younger than 35 in good health and CMV-seropositive.

This clone has only one observation. The chain links TRBV28 to TRBJ2-1; D is possibly TRBD2 (5 bases). The CDR3 consists of 12 residues. Germline-derived CDR1 and CDR2 are MDHEN and SYDVKM. V gave up 2 bases and J gave up 8 bases, with 7 bases separating them. For the CDR3, the DNA is TGTGCCAGCAGTTTAATGGGAGATGAGCAGTTCTTC. Protein sequence: CASSLMGDEQFF.

The chain is built from TRBV25-1 and TRBJ2-7; 11 nucleotides line up with TRBD2. The V and J ends lost 2 bases and 3 bases, in that order; junction bases with no gene match: 6. Germline lookup yields CDR1 MGHDK and CDR2 SYGVNS. CDR3 size: 16 residues. The CDR3 DNA sequence: TGTGCCAGCAGTGAACTCGATACTAGCGGGAGCTACGAGCAGTACTTC. Its protein product is CASSELDTSGSYEQYF.

This clone was seen just once. The chain recombines TRBV6-5 with TRBJ2-7, with D unresolved. This CDR3 comprises 13 residues. CDR1 and CDR2 (germline): MNHEY, SVGAGI. V was cut by 4 bases and J by 3 bases, with 10 bases left in between. CDR3 sequence (DNA): TGTGCCAGCAGTTTTGGGCACCGCTACGAGCAGTACTTC. Protein product: CASSFGHRYEQYF.

The chain couples TRBV29-1 to TRBJ2-7, with TRBD2 identical over 8 bases. The CDR3 spans 15 residues. The germline gives CDR1 SQVTM, CDR2 ANQGSEA. The junction had 10 bases not matched to a gene; V was cut back by 2 bases and J by 4 bases. The CDR3 sequence is CSVESQREGRYEQYF. CDR3 coding DNA: TGCAGCGTTGAATCCCAACGGGAGGGCCGATACGAGCAGTACTTC.

A single count supports this clone. This CDR3 reads CASSPDRVNNEQYF. In nucleotides, the CDR3 is TGTGCCAGCAGTCCGGACAGGGTTAACAACGAGCAGTACTTC. V and J are TRBV27 and TRBJ2-7; 8 bases agree with TRBD1. V shed 5 bases, J shed 5 bases, and the junction held 8 bases outside the gene matches. The CDR3 spans 14 residues. The V gene's germline CDR1 is MNHEY and CDR2 SMNVEV (reference sequence).

The chain joins TRBV19 to TRBJ2-5; 7 bases align to TRBD1. Germline V lookup: CDR1 LNHDA, CDR2 SQIVND (reference sequence). This CDR3 is 15 amino acids long. With 5 bases clipped from V and 3 bases from J, the junction kept 9 bases outside the gene matches. This CDR3 is CASSSTGARKETQYF. The CDR3 bases are TGTGCCAGTAGTTCTACAGGGGCGCGGAAAGAGACCCAGTACTTC.

The chain is built from TRBV19 and TRBJ2-7; D may be TRBD2 (5 bases). Looked up from germline, CDR1 is LNHDA and CDR2 is SQIVND (reference sequence). This CDR3 contains 15 residues. V was pared by 3 bases and J by 3 bases, with 15 bases between. CDR3 residues: CASSIGLRVFYEQYF. The DNA for the CDR3 is TGTGCCAGTAGTATTGGACTGAGGGTCTTCTACGAGCAGTACTTC.

This clone was counted only a few times. The V and J genes are TRBV30 and TRBJ2-1; the match to TRBD1 covers 9 bases. CDR1 is GTSNPN and CDR2 is SVGIG in the germline V gene (reference sequence). The V and J ends lost 5 bases and 3 bases, in that order; junction bases with no gene match: 2. CDR3 size: 13 residues. CDR3 nucleotides: TGTGCCTGGGTGGACAGGGGCTACAATGAGCAGTTCTTC. It translates to CAWVDRGYNEQFF.

This clone was observed a few times. This chain links TRBV7-3 with TRBJ2-7, with D perhaps TRBD2 (6 bases). The CDR3 consists of 15 residues. Germline values: CDR1 SGHTA, CDR2 FQGTGA. Between the trimmed V and J ends, which lost 5 bases and 3 bases, there was a span of 17 bases. CDR3 loop: CASSVRRESNYEQYF. The CDR3 nucleotides are TGTGCCAGCAGCGTCCGGAGGGAGTCAAACTACGAGCAGTACTTC.

The CDR3 spells CATSRERLAARVNNEQFF. The CDR3 nucleotides read TGTGCCACCAGCAGAGAAAGGCTAGCGGCCCGAGTTAACAATGAGCAGTTCTTC. The chain joins TRBV15 to TRBJ2-1; TRBD2 matches at 7 bases. The CDR3 consists of 18 residues. With V trimmed by 0 bases and J by 5 bases, 13 bases remained unmatched. In germline, CDR1 is LNHNV, CDR2 YYDKDF (reference sequence).

The chain has TRBV7-6 and TRBJ2-7, with D tentatively TRBD1 (5 bases). V was shortened by 1 base and J by 2 bases, with 9 bases between the two germline ends. The V gene's germline CDR1 is SGHVS and CDR2 FNYEAQ. The CDR3 runs to 14 residues. The CDR3 spells CASSLGGPPYEQYF. The CDR3, as DNA: TGTGCCAGCAGCTTAGGGGGCCCCCCCTACGAGCAGTACTTC.

This chain joins TRBV18 and TRBJ1-5; the D is unclear. CDR3 length: 13 amino acids. Germline V gives CDR1 KGHSH, CDR2 LQKENI. With 3 bases removed from V and 5 bases from J, the gap between germline ends came to 8 bases. The CDR3 DNA reads TGTGCCAGCTCACCGGAGGTCCATCAGCCCCAGCATTTT. Its protein product is CASSPEVHQPQHF.

J is TRBJ2-1 and V is TRBV14, with D perhaps matching TRBD1 (5 bases). Germline-derived CDR1 and CDR2 are SGHDN and FVKESK. Trimming took 3 bases from V and 5 from J, leaving 8 bases between them. The CDR3 has 13 amino acids. The CDR3 reads CASSHGQHNEQFF. CDR3 bases: TGTGCCAGCAGCCATGGACAACACAATGAGCAGTTCTTC.

The rearrangement joins TRBV27 to TRBJ2-2; D is ambiguous. The germline V gene encodes CDR1 MNHEY and CDR2 SMNVEV (reference sequence). The ends were cut back, 4 bases at V and 7 bases at J, with 13 bases in the middle. The CDR3 runs 14 residues. The DNA for the CDR3 is TGTGCCAGCAGTTACGAGGCGGTTCACGGGGAGCTGTTTTTT. This encodes CASSYEAVHGELFF.

This chain links TRBV6-1 with TRBJ2-1; 11 bases are shared with TRBD2. CDR1 and CDR2 (germline): MNHNS, SASEGT. This CDR3 region has 15 residues. J lost 2 bases, V lost 5 bases, and 2 bases had no gene match. Here the CDR3 reads CASSLAGGPYNEQFF. DNA of the CDR3: TGTGCCAGCAGTTTAGCGGGAGGGCCCTACAATGAGCAGTTCTTC.

The chain employs TRBV28 and TRBJ1-3, with D tentatively TRBD1 (6 bases). Trimming pared 6 bases from V and 5 bases from J, leaving 26 bases between. Looked up from germline, CDR1 is MDHEN and CDR2 is SYDVKM. This CDR3 is 18 amino acids long. The CDR3 sequence: CASSAQGLNQGHRNTIYF. The CDR3 bases are TGTGCCAGCAGCGCCCAGGGATTGAATCAGGGACACCGAAACACCATATATTTT. Variable domain in full (rest from reference TRBV28 and TRBJ1-3): DVKVTQSSRYLVKRTGEKVFLECVQDMDHENMFWYRQDPGLGLRLIYFSYDVKMKEKGDIPEGYSVSREKKERFSLILESASTNQTSMYLCASSAQGLNQGHRNTIYFGEGSWLTVV.

The rearrangement uses TRBV5-6 and TRBJ1-5; 8 bases match TRBD1. The CDR3 loop spans 13 amino acids. Germline CDR1 and CDR2: SGHDT and YYEEEE. With 4 bases clipped from V and 8 bases from J, the junction kept 5 bases outside the gene matches. CDR3 region: CASSEQQGEPQHF. The CDR3 bases are TGTGCCAGCAGCGAACAACAGGGGGAGCCCCAGCATTTT.

The gene calls are TRBV18 and TRBJ2-3, with a tentative D call TRBD2 (5 bases). The germline V gene encodes CDR1 KGHSH and CDR2 LQKENI. V was trimmed by 3 bases and J by 2 bases, leaving 15 bases between them. This CDR3 is 16 amino acids long. CDR3 residues: CASSPEGLPTTDTQYF. CDR3 bases: TGTGCCAGCTCACCTGAAGGACTCCCTACCACAGATACGCAGTATTTT.

The V call is TRBV5-1, the J call TRBJ2-1; D perhaps matches TRBD2 (6 bases). Trimming shortened V by 0 bases and J by 0 bases, and 10 bases separated the two germline ends. Germline-derived CDR1 and CDR2 are SGHRS and YFSETQ. CDR3 size: 16 residues. The CDR3 protein is CASSLVRDSSYNEQFF. As DNA, the CDR3 is TGCGCCAGCAGCTTGGTTCGGGACTCCTCCTACAATGAGCAGTTCTTC.

The chain employs TRBV11-3 and TRBJ2-7, with 8 bases matching TRBD2. Looked up from germline, CDR1 is SGHNT and CDR2 is YENEEA. After removal of 3 bases from V and 6 bases from J, the junction contained 7 bases not matched to a gene. The CDR3 is 14 amino acids. For the CDR3, the DNA is TGTGCCAGCAGCTTCACGGGAGGGCCGGGCGAGCAGTACTTC. Protein sequence: CASSFTGGPGEQYF.

The chain recombines TRBV28 with TRBJ2-7; 10 bases fit TRBD2. The CDR3 is 14 residues long. Trimming cost V 6 bases and J 2 bases; bases outside gene matches: 4. Germline loops: CDR1 MDHEN, CDR2 SYDVKM. CDR3 sequence: CASREAGGPYEQYF. The DNA for the CDR3 is TGTGCCAGCAGGGAAGCGGGAGGGCCCTACGAGCAGTACTTC.

V usage is TRBV5-5 and J usage is TRBJ1-2; D is unresolved. The V end lost 4 bases, the J end lost 8 bases, and 18 bases lay between the germline ends. Germline-derived CDR1 and CDR2 are SGHKS and YYEKEE (reference sequence). The CDR3 is 14 residues long. DNA of the CDR3: TGTGCCAGCAGCAATCGGGAGGGTTCGGGCGGCTACACCTTC. Its translation: CASSNREGSGGYTF.

The chain is built from TRBV10-3 and TRBJ2-7, with 7 bases identical to TRBD1. Germline trimming cut 2 bases from V and 4 bases from J; bases unmatched to any gene: 5. Germline values: CDR1 ENHRY, CDR2 SYGVKD. CDR3 size: 14 residues. In DNA, the CDR3 is TGTGCCATCAGTGAGCGGGGACAGCCTTACGAGCAGTACTTC. Encoded protein: CAISERGQPYEQYF.

The chain recombines TRBV7-2 with TRBJ1-2, with 7 bases matching TRBD1. V was clipped by 1 base and J by 6 bases; unmatched bases: 8. Looked up from germline, CDR1 is SGHTA and CDR2 is FQGNSA. The CDR3 covers 15 residues. The CDR3 loop is CASSLVGLGTDGYTF. CDR3 nucleotides: TGTGCCAGCAGCTTAGTGGGTTTAGGGACAGATGGCTACACCTTC.

This chain connects TRBV6-4 to TRBJ1-5; 9 bases match TRBD1. The ends lost 3 bases at V and 0 bases at J; junction bases unmatched: 6. From germline, CDR1 is MRHNA and CDR2 SNTAGT. The CDR3 has 17 residues. CDR3 region: CASSDPGQGTSNQPQHF. The CDR3 nucleotides read TGTGCCAGCAGTGATCCCGGACAGGGGACTAGCAATCAGCCCCAGCATTTT.